This entry features one TCR beta chain sequence. Its antigen remains unidentified. This sample is part of a study of cytomegalovirus exposure and HLA in healthy donors. About the research overall: Inside one of the first data releases sat about 91 million unique TCRs taken from HLA-typed donors. Findings and limits, study-wide: An ancestry cluster, one associated with Asian ancestry, reportedly showed fewer N-insertions than the 666-donor mean in a later analysis.

This PCR relied on a set of 60 Vbeta primers and 13 Jbeta primers. Method: immunoSEQ multiplex PCR; TCRdb's copy keeps in-frame clones and lacks some. The table shows about 300,000 clones, with 70% to 90% occurring only once. CDR3 length: 14 amino acids. Trimming left V 6 bases short and J 1 base short, with 9 bases between. Germline V gene sequence: CDR1 SEHNR, CDR2 FQNEAQ (reference sequence). Sequences were obtained from PBMCs. This clonotype was sampled from a middle-aged man in good health and CMV-seropositive. V usage is TRBV7-9 and J usage is TRBJ2-2, with a weak D call TRBD1 (5 bases). CDR3 protein: CASRPGQNTGELFF. For the CDR3, the DNA is TGTGCCAGCAGGCCCGGACAGAACACCGGGGAGCTGTTTTTT.